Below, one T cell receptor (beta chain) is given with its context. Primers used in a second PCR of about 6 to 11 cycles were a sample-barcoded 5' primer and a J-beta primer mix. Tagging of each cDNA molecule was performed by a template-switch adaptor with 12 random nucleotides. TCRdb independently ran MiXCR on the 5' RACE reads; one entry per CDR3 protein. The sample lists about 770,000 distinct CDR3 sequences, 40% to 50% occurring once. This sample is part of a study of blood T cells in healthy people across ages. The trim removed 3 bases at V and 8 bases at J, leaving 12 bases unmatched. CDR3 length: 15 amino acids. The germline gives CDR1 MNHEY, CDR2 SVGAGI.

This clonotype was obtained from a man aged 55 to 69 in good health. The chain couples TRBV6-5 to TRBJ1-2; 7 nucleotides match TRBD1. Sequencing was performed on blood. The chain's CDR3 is CASSYSLTGNRGYTF. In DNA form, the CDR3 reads TGTGCCAGCAGTTATTCCCTGACAGGGAATCGCGGCTACACCTTC.